Each of the 28 T cell receptor beta chains below was sequenced from the same sample in a study of blood T cell repertoires in COVID-19. The assay was immunoSEQ multiplex PCR, and TCRdb's table has in-frame clones only and misses some. The top ten hold approximately 5% of the sample, which has roughly 300,000 clones, 70% to 90% seen once. Sequencing was carried out using PBMCs or T cells enriched from blood (not recorded which). The receptors were gathered from a woman aged 25 to 39 who had recovered from COVID-19.

About this clone: One end of the junction does not line up with germline, which may come from a read error. Here the CDR3 reads CASSPGLAGGNTQYF. As DNA, the CDR3 is TGTGCTAGCAGCCCTGGACTAGCGGGGGGGAATACGCAGTATTTT. The chain employs TRBV7-7 and TRBJ2-3; 15 positions match TRBD2. Germline CDR1 SSHAT, CDR2 FNYEAQ (reference sequence). The CDR3 extends over 15 amino acids.

The genes are TRBV7-2 and TRBJ2-7, with D possibly being TRBD1 (6 bases). Trimming removed 5 bases from V and 7 bases from J, with 24 bases in between. The CDR3 consists of 16 residues. CDR1 and CDR2 (germline): SGHTA, FQGNSA. The CDR3 DNA follows: TGTGCCAGCAGCCGTTCCGACAGGACCTATCGGGAAGAGCAGTACTTC. This encodes CASSRSDRTYREEQYF.

This clone turned up a few times. The chain recombines TRBV25-1 with TRBJ2-4; D gene unclear. Germline V lookup: CDR1 MGHDK, CDR2 SYGVNS. Trimming left V 6 bases short and J 1 base short, with 10 bases between. This CDR3 is 14 amino acids long. CDR3 sequence reads: CASRPAGAKNIQYF. The CDR3, as DNA: TGTGCCAGCAGGCCTGCCGGGGCCAAAAACATTCAGTACTTC. The full variable domain, in which reference TRBV25-1 and TRBJ2-4 provide the parts outside the CDR3, is EADIYQTPRYLVIGTGKKITLECSQTMGHDKMYWYQQDPGMELHLIHYSYGVNSTEKGDLSSESTVSRIRTEHFPLTLESARPSHTSQYLCASRPAGAKNIQYFGAGTRLSVL.

The chain is built from TRBV18 and TRBJ1-6; D gene unclear. The CDR3 runs to 16 residues. CDR1 is KGHSH and CDR2 is LQKENI in the germline V gene. The V gene lost 0 bases and the J gene lost 10 bases, with 16 bases spanning the gap. The DNA for the CDR3 is TGTGCCAGCTCACCACCGGTCTCGAGGGCGAGGTCACCCCTCCACTTT. It codes for CASSPPVSRARSPLHF. Combining the CDR3 with reference TRBV18 and TRBJ1-6 gives the whole variable domain NAGVMQNPRHLVRRRGQEARLRCSPMKGHSHVYWYRQLPEEGLKFMVYLQKENIIDESGMPKERFSAEFPKEGPSILRIQQVVRGDSAAYFCASSPPVSRARSPLHFGNGTRLTVT.

The CDR3 nucleotides read TGCAGCGCCAGGACTAGCGGGGCGCAAGAGACCCAGTACTTC. Its protein is CSARTSGAQETQYF. This sequence joins TRBV29-1 and TRBJ2-5; 12 nucleotides align to TRBD2. Losses at the gene ends were 7 bases for V and 2 bases for J; bases not matched to a gene: 5. Per the germline V gene, CDR1 is SQVTM and CDR2 is ANQGSEA. This CDR3 has 14 amino acids.

CDR3 region: CASSLGVQGGSPLHF. The CDR3 DNA is TGTGCCAGCAGCTTGGGAGTTCAGGGGGGTTCACCCCTCCACTTT. The chain joins TRBV7-3 to TRBJ1-6, with 7 bases matching TRBD1. The CDR3 is 15 amino acids. V lost 3 bases to trimming and J lost 9 bases; unmatched junction nucleotides: 8. Germline V gene sequence: CDR1 SGHTA, CDR2 FQGTGA.

The chain joins TRBV25-1 to TRBJ1-5, with D uncertain. CDR1 is MGHDK and CDR2 is SYGVNS in the germline V gene. V was shortened by 3 bases and J by 2 bases, with 11 bases between the two germline ends. The CDR3 totals 15 residues. The CDR3 loop reads CASSERGVGNQPQHF. In DNA form, the CDR3 reads TGTGCCAGCAGTGAGCGGGGTGTTGGCAATCAGCCCCAGCATTTT.

The gene calls are TRBV30 and TRBJ2-3; 7 positions match TRBD2. The CDR3 is 14 residues long. Germline values: CDR1 GTSNPN, CDR2 SVGIG (reference sequence). J was trimmed by 5 bases and V by 0 bases; bases with no gene match: 5. CDR3: CAWSVRGGVDTQYF. The CDR3 DNA reads TGTGCCTGGAGTGTCCGTGGGGGGGTAGATACGCAGTATTTT.

The chain recombines TRBV29-1 with TRBJ2-5; 11 positions agree with TRBD2. From germline, CDR1 is SQVTM and CDR2 ANQGSEA. This CDR3 has 15 amino acids. V dropped 1 base and J dropped 7; count of bases not matched to a gene: 8. The DNA for the CDR3 is TGCAGCGTTGAAGGGACTAGCGGGTTCCTGGGGACCCAGTACTTC. Translation gives CSVEGTSGFLGTQYF.

The gene calls are TRBV3-1 (or the pseudogene TRBV3-2) and TRBJ1-4; no definite D call. The CDR3 contains 14 residues. The germline V and J ends were trimmed by 2 bases and 0 bases, with 4 bases remaining between them. Germline-derived CDR1 and CDR2 are LGHDT and YNNKEL (reference sequence). The CDR3 DNA is TGTGCCAGCAGCCAACGTACAACTAATGAAAAACTGTTTTTT. It yields the protein CASSQRTTNEKLFF.

The V call is TRBV7-9, the J call TRBJ1-2, with TRBD1 identical over 8 bases. The germline gives CDR1 SEHNR, CDR2 FQNEAQ (reference sequence). The CDR3 has 15 amino acids. J gave up 5 bases and V 5 bases, and 10 bases lay outside the gene matches. The CDR3 DNA follows: TGTGCCAGCAGCCCCTCGGACAGGGTCGGGTATGGCTACACCTTC. Amino acid sequence: CASSPSDRVGYGYTF.

The chain recombines TRBV2 with TRBJ1-6, with D perhaps matching TRBD1 (5 bases). The CDR3 is 14 residues long. Looked up from germline, CDR1 is SNHLY and CDR2 is FYNNEI. V gave up 8 bases and J gave up 7 bases, with 15 bases separating them. This CDR3 is CASGYRIENSPLHF. The CDR3 DNA reads TGTGCCAGCGGGTACAGGATCGAGAATTCACCCCTCCACTTT.

The rearrangement joins TRBV11-3 to TRBJ2-5, with 7 bases that match TRBD1. Per germline, CDR1 SGHNT and CDR2 YENEEA. The J segment lost 4 bases and the V segment lost 4 bases, leaving 9 bases of the junction unmatched. The CDR3 is 15 amino acids. Here the CDR3 reads CASSSGQFLPETQYF. The CDR3 DNA is TGTGCCAGCAGCTCGGGACAGTTTCTCCCAGAGACCCAGTACTTC. The variable domain in full, completed from reference TRBV11-3 and TRBJ2-5, reads EAGVVQSPRYKIIEKKQPVAFWCNPISGHNTLYWYLQNLGQGPELLIRYENEEAVDDSQLPKDRFSAERLKGVDSTLKIQPAELGDSAVYLCASSSGQFLPETQYFGPGTRLLVL.

This chain uses TRBV9 with TRBJ1-2; maybe TRBD1 (5 bases). The germline V gene encodes CDR1 SGDLS and CDR2 YYNGEE. V shed 1 base and J shed 1 base, with 8 bases lying between them. The CDR3 runs 14 residues. The CDR3 loop reads CASSVSRVNYGYTF. As DNA, the CDR3 is TGTGCCAGCAGCGTAAGCAGGGTTAACTATGGCTACACCTTC.

The sample holds one count of this clone. The chain links TRBV7-9 to TRBJ1-2, with 8 bases aligning to TRBD1. This CDR3 is built from 14 residues. V lost 5 bases and J lost 8; bases outside the gene matches: 10. Germline V gives CDR1 SEHNR, CDR2 FQNEAQ (reference sequence). CDR3 amino acids: CASSLNSGGHGYTF. The CDR3 nucleotides read TGTGCCAGCAGCCTTAACTCAGGGGGCCACGGCTACACCTTC.

This chain uses TRBV30 with TRBJ2-5; 8 bases map to TRBD1. This CDR3 has 15 amino acids. The germline gives CDR1 GTSNPN, CDR2 SVGIG (reference sequence). V trimming: 2 bases; J trimming: 5 bases; junction bases outside the gene matches: 10. CDR3 sequence reads: CAWSKTQGAGETQYF. As DNA, the CDR3 is TGTGCCTGGAGTAAAACGCAGGGGGCGGGGGAGACCCAGTACTTC.

The J gene is TRBJ1-4, the V gene TRBV19, with 9 bases lining up with TRBD1. The CDR3 loop spans 17 amino acids. CDR1 and CDR2 (germline): LNHDA, SQIVND (reference sequence). With 6 bases clipped from V and 6 bases from J, the junction kept 14 bases outside the gene matches. As DNA, the CDR3 is TGTGCCAGTAGCCCGGGACAGGGTATCGGGTCAGATGAAAAACTGTTTTTT. Protein: CASSPGQGIGSDEKLFF.

The CDR3: CASSQARDRGRMNTIYF. The CDR3 DNA reads as TGTGCCAGCAGCCAAGCCCGGGACAGGGGGCGGATGAACACCATATATTTT. The rearrangement joins TRBV3-1 (or the pseudogene TRBV3-2) to TRBJ1-3; 12 nucleotides align to TRBD1. V trimming: 1 base; J trimming: 7 bases; junction bases outside the gene matches: 8. Per the germline V gene, CDR1 is LGHDT and CDR2 is YNNKEL (reference sequence). This CDR3 region has 17 residues.

This chain links TRBV19 with TRBJ1-5; 9 bases fit TRBD1. V dropped 8 bases and J dropped 1; count of bases not matched to a gene: 12. Germline CDR1 reads LNHDA; CDR2 reads SQIVND (reference sequence). The CDR3 runs to 17 residues. DNA of the CDR3: TGTGCCAGTTCCCGGGACAGGGACGTCCCGAGCAATCAGCCCCAGCATTTT. It codes for CASSRDRDVPSNQPQHF.

CDR3 loop: CAWSVPGTANEKLFF. For the CDR3, the DNA is TGTGCCTGGAGTGTACCCGGGACAGCTAATGAAAAACTGTTTTTT. This chain uses TRBV30 with TRBJ1-4; TRBD1 agrees at 7 bases. Trimming cost V 0 bases and J 3 bases; bases outside gene matches: 4. CDR3 size: 15 residues. Germline CDR1 reads GTSNPN; CDR2 reads SVGIG (reference sequence).

The J gene is TRBJ1-6, the V gene TRBV7-9; D might be TRBD1 (6 bases). The CDR3 has 14 amino acids. CDR1 SEHNR and CDR2 FQNEAQ come from the germline V gene (reference sequence). V dropped 1 base and J dropped 6 bases, with 7 bases sitting between them. In DNA form, the CDR3 reads TGTGCCAGCAGCTTAGAACAGGGTAATTCACCCCTCCACTTT. Its protein is CASSLEQGNSPLHF. The full variable domain, with the rest looked up from reference TRBV7-9 and TRBJ1-6, is DTGVSQNPRHKITKRGQNVTFRCDPISEHNRLYWYRQTLGQGPEFLTYFQNEAQLEKSRLLSDRFSAERPKGSFSTLEIQRTEQGDSAMYLCASSLEQGNSPLHFGNGTRLTVT.

The V and J genes are TRBV2 and TRBJ1-6; possible D gene TRBD1, 6 bases. The CDR3 spans 16 residues. With 2 bases removed from V and 9 bases from J, the gap between germline ends came to 17 bases. The V gene's germline CDR1 is SNHLY and CDR2 FYNNEI. The CDR3 region is CASSENRGGVSSPLHF. For the CDR3, the DNA is TGTGCCAGCAGTGAAAATCGAGGGGGAGTAAGTTCACCCCTCCACTTT.

The chain uses TRBV15 and TRBJ2-4; possible D gene TRBD2, 5 bases. CDR3 length equals 15 residues. The germline V and J ends were trimmed by 3 bases and 0 bases, with 9 bases remaining between them. In germline, CDR1 is LNHNV, CDR2 YYDKDF (reference sequence). This CDR3 reads CATSRHRGAKNIQYF. CDR3 DNA sequence: TGTGCCACCAGCAGGCATCGGGGAGCCAAAAACATTCAGTACTTC.

This clone was recorded once. The chain combines TRBV7-2 with TRBJ1-1, with unresolved D. The CDR3 is 12 residues long. CDR1 is SGHTA and CDR2 is FQGNSA in the germline V gene. V lost 6 bases, J lost 4 bases, and 9 bases lay in between. For the CDR3, the DNA is TGTGCCAGCAGGCAAACGAGCACTGAAGCTTTCTTT. Its translation: CASRQTSTEAFF.

This chain connects TRBV11-3 to TRBJ1-1; 10 bases are shared with TRBD1. Germline CDR1 reads SGHNT; CDR2 reads YENEEA. V lost 5 bases, J lost 4 bases, and 7 bases stayed unmatched. The CDR3 contains 15 residues. CDR3 DNA: TGTGCCAGCAGCCCGGGACAGGGGTTTACCACTGAAGCTTTCTTT. It is translated as CASSPGQGFTTEAFF.

V and J are TRBV5-1 and TRBJ1-6; D is ambiguous. From germline, CDR1 is SGHRS and CDR2 YFSETQ. Trimming left V 0 bases short and J 3 bases short, with 4 bases between. The length of the CDR3 is 14 residues. CDR3 coding DNA: TGCGCCAGCAGCTTGGACAGCTATAATTCACCCCTCCACTTT. Protein: CASSLDSYNSPLHF.

This chain uses TRBV9 with TRBJ1-6; D may be TRBD1 (6 bases). This CDR3 is 14 amino acids long. Trimming stripped 6 bases from V and 10 bases from J, with 17 bases between. Germline V gives CDR1 SGDLS, CDR2 YYNGEE. CDR3 residues: CASTETGQGSPLHF. The CDR3, as DNA: TGTGCCAGCACGGAGACAGGCCAGGGGTCACCCCTCCACTTT.

V and J are TRBV18 and TRBJ1-2, with TRBD1 as a possible D gene (6 bases). CDR1 is KGHSH, CDR2 LQKENI, per germline. The CDR3 is 15 amino acids. V lost 7 bases and J 4 bases, leaving 19 bases between the germline ends. The CDR3 loop reads CASWKTGTSGYGYTF. CDR3 DNA sequence: TGTGCCAGCTGGAAGACAGGTACCTCGGGCTATGGCTACACCTTC.